This TCR beta chain was sequenced in a study of T cells in localized non-small cell lung cancer. Notes on the study in general: With higher T cell density in blood came longer overall survival. Uninvolved adjacent lung had the highest recorded T cell clonality, with tumor below it. Since sequencing was restricted to only one region of the tumor, intratumor heterogeneity remains a possibility. Researchers found a median approximately 53 of the top 100 tumor clones in adjacent lung.

Generated by immunoSEQ multiplex PCR, the TCRdb table keeps only in-frame clones and is missing some. The top ten clones hold approximately 3.6% of a sample with about 40,000 clones, about 88% of them seen once. V was pared by 2 bases and J by 4 bases, with 9 bases between. Germline-derived CDR1 and CDR2 are SGDLS and YYNGEE. The CDR3 consists of 13 residues. Concerning this clone itself: What it binds is not known.

The sequencing used peripheral blood, collected before any cancer treatment. The clonotype comes from a man aged 18 to 49 with stage I lung adenocarcinoma. V is TRBV9 and J is TRBJ1-2; D not certain. CDR3 in amino acids: CASSVGGLYGYTF. The CDR3 DNA sequence: TGTGCCAGCAGCGTTGGAGGGCTCTATGGCTACACCTTC.